This TCR beta chain was recovered during a study of T cells after yellow fever vaccination. Study-wide results and caveats: Reappearance after the booster was seen for most primary-vaccination clones, at 95% to 98% CD4 and around 90% CD8.

Researchers made TCR cDNA using 5'RACE template switching, and this step added a universal primer site and UMIs. One entry per CDR3 protein results from TCRdb running MiXCR on the 5' RACE reads. Of approximately 550,000 distinct CDR3 sequences in the sample, approximately 12% are singletons; the top ten hold about 14%. The germline V gene encodes CDR1 SGHKS and CDR2 YYEKEE (reference sequence). Trimming left V 9 bases short and J 6 bases short, with 18 bases between. The CDR3 sequence is 13 residues long. In the case of this clonotype: What it recognizes is unknown.

Sequences were derived from PBMCs, sampled on the day of the yellow fever booster vaccination. The genes are TRBV5-5 and TRBJ1-1; TRBD1 might be the D (5 bases). This sequence was found in a man under 40 who received the YFV17D yellow fever vaccine. The CDR3 bases are TGTGCCATGAGCCCAGGGCTCCTCGCTGAAGCTTTCTTT. As protein: CAMSPGLLAEAFF.